This is a list of T cell receptor beta chains from one sample in a study of control samples from healthy donors and cancer patients. The method was immunoSEQ multiplex PCR; TCRdb's version includes in-frame clones alone and lacks a portion of them. The sample lists some 170,000 clones; under 96% were seen once. Sample: blood. These receptors originate from a woman aged 25 to 39 in good health. CDR3s include the opening cysteine and the closing phenylalanine or tryptophan. D genes are given only for firm matches. Clone size appears in some rows only: once, few, many, or a class for an expanded clone.

TRBD1	TRBV6-5	.	TRBJ1-1	CASLNRGQNTEAFF	TGTGCCAGCCTTAACAGGGGCCAGAACACTGAAGCTTTCTTT
.	TRBV7-9	.	TRBJ1-1	CASSLKFGSAEAFF	TGTGCCAGCAGCTTGAAATTTGGTAGTGCTGAAGCTTTCTTT
.	TRBV5-1	.	TRBJ1-1	CASSLDTNTEAFF	TGCGCCAGCAGCTTGGACACTAACACTGAAGCTTTCTTT
.	TRBV5-1	.	TRBJ2-7	CASSLAAGQRYEQYF	TGCGCCAGCAGCTTGGCCGCAGGACAGCGATACGAGCAGTACTTC
.	TRBV19	once	TRBJ2-3	CASSSGTITDTQYF	TGTGCCAGTAGTTCGGGGACCATCACAGATACGCAGTATTTT
TRBD1	TRBV5-1	.	TRBJ1-3	CASSSTGTVGNTIYF	TGCGCCAGCAGCTCCACCGGGACAGTTGGAAACACCATATATTTT
.	TRBV7-9	.	TRBJ2-2	CASSPRTAFDTGELFF	TGTGCCAGCAGCCCAAGGACAGCCTTCGACACCGGGGAGCTGTTTTTT
.	TRBV19	.	TRBJ2-1	CASSIAGTYNEQFF	TGTGCCAGTAGTATAGCAGGAACCTACAATGAGCAGTTCTTC
.	TRBV29-1	.	TRBJ1-2	CSVGTLGGYTF	TGCAGCGTGGGGACCCTGGGAGGCTACACCTTC
.	TRBV6-6	.	TRBJ2-7	CASSLSGGEQYF	TGTGCCAGCAGTTTATCCGGGGGCGAGCAGTACTTC
TRBD1	TRBV7-9	once	TRBJ1-1	CASSSDRTGKNTEAFF	TGTGCCAGCAGCTCGGATCGGACAGGGAAAAACACTGAAGCTTTCTTT
TRBD1	TRBV6-1	.	TRBJ1-1	CASSEGQGAWLTEAFF	TGTGCCAGCAGTGAGGGGCAGGGGGCCTGGTTGACTGAAGCTTTCTTT
.	TRBV6-1	.	TRBJ2-2	CASSEPNTGELFF	TGTGCCAGCAGTGAACCGAACACCGGGGAGCTGTTTTTT
TRBD1	TRBV18	.	TRBJ1-1	CASSPQTGRGAEAFF	TGTGCCAGCTCACCACAGACAGGGAGAGGGGCTGAAGCTTTCTTT
.	TRBV7-2	.	TRBJ1-1	CASSPQTGSMNTEAFF	TGTGCCAGCAGCCCACAAACAGGGAGCATGAACACTGAAGCTTTCTTT
TRBD1	TRBV7-3	.	TRBJ1-1	CASSFYVRTGWRHTEAFF	TGTGCCAGCAGCTTTTACGTTCGGACAGGGTGGCGGCACACTGAAGCTTTCTTT
TRBD2	TRBV6-5	.	TRBJ2-3	CASNLLTSGTDTQYF	TGTGCCAGCAATCTTCTGACTAGCGGGACAGATACGCAGTATTTT
.	TRBV5-1	.	TRBJ2-7	CASSLVDTQGYEQYF	TGCGCCAGCAGCTTGGTGGACACACAAGGATACGAGCAGTACTTC
.	TRBV19	once	TRBJ2-1	CASSNRERNEQFF	TGTGCCAGTAGTAACCGGGAGCGGAATGAGCAGTTCTTC
TRBD1	TRBV5-5	.	TRBJ1-1	CASSTRQGQRNTEAFF	TGTGCCAGCAGCACCCGACAGGGCCAAAGGAACACTGAAGCTTTCTTT
TRBD1	TRBV11-3	.	TRBJ2-2	CASSHGTGRETGELFF	TGTGCCAGCAGCCACGGGACAGGGAGGGAGACCGGGGAGCTGTTTTTT
.	TRBV10-3	.	TRBJ1-1	CAISSSTEAFF	TGTGCCATCAGTTCGAGCACTGAAGCTTTCTTT
.	TRBV5-6	.	TRBJ2-1	CASSLAPSHEQFF	TGTGCCAGCAGCTTGGCTCCATCGCACGAGCAGTTCTTC
.	TRBV14	.	TRBJ1-2	CASSPRGGGYTF	TGTGCCAGCAGCCCCCGAGGGGGGGGCTACACCTTC
.	TRBV5-1	.	TRBJ1-1	CASSLAGGNTEAFF	TGCGCCAGCAGCTTGGCGGGGGGAAACACTGAAGCTTTCTTT
TRBD1	TRBV11-2	.	TRBJ2-7	CASSSTGGFEQYF	TGTGCCAGCAGCTCCACAGGGGGTTTCGAGCAGTACTTC
.	TRBV5-4	.	TRBJ2-5	CASSLVARQETQYF	TGTGCCAGCAGCTTGGTAGCGAGGCAAGAGACCCAGTACTTC
.	TRBV3-1/TRBV3-2	.	TRBJ1-3	CASSHTRDTIYF	TGTGCCAGCAGCCACACCCGGGACACCATATATTTT
.	TRBV9	.	TRBJ1-2	CASSFTASNYGYTF	TGTGCCAGCAGCTTTACGGCCTCTAACTATGGCTACACCTTC
TRBD1	TRBV5-1	.	TRBJ1-4	CASSSRPRTGGDEKLFF	TGCGCCAGCAGCTCCCGGCCAAGGACAGGGGGGGATGAAAAACTGTTTTTT
.	TRBV6-5	.	TRBJ2-7	CASSVRTHTYEQYF	TGTGCCAGCAGCGTAAGGACGCACACCTACGAGCAGTACTTC
TRBD2	TRBV30	.	TRBJ2-3	CAWRLAVTDTQYF	TGTGCCTGGAGACTAGCGGTCACAGATACGCAGTATTTT
TRBD1	TRBV7-8	.	TRBJ1-5	CASSSRTGRNQPQHF	TGTGCCAGCAGCTCTAGGACAGGGCGCAATCAGCCCCAGCATTTT
.	TRBV30	.	TRBJ2-7	CAWKPGLAPYEQYF	TGTGCCTGGAAACCCGGCCTAGCACCCTACGAGCAGTACTTC
TRBD2	TRBV4-1	.	TRBJ2-2	CASSRSGGNTGELFF	TGCGCCAGCAGCCGATCGGGGGGTAACACCGGGGAGCTGTTTTTT
.	TRBV19	.	TRBJ2-3	CASSIARGPTDTQYF	TGTGCCAGTAGTATAGCGCGGGGGCCCACAGATACGCAGTATTTT
.	TRBV5-1	.	TRBJ1-4	CASSRGSNEKLFF	TGCGCCAGCAGCCGCGGATCTAATGAAAAACTGTTTTTT
.	TRBV9	.	TRBJ1-5	CASSVAGDLDQPQHF	TGTGCCAGCAGCGTAGCAGGGGATCTCGATCAGCCCCAGCATTTT
.	TRBV28	.	TRBJ2-7	CASSFLAGPYEQYF	TGTGCCAGCAGTTTTCTGGCGGGCCCCTACGAGCAGTACTTC
.	TRBV3-1/TRBV3-2	.	TRBJ2-2	CASSSYSGENTGELFF	TGTGCCAGCAGCTCATATAGCGGAGAGAACACCGGGGAGCTGTTTTTT
.	TRBV6-6	.	TRBJ2-6	CASSLIGSGANVLTF	TGTGCCAGCAGTTTAATAGGTTCCGGGGCCAACGTCCTGACTTTC
.	TRBV27	.	TRBJ2-5	CASSSKGSREHGETQYF	TGTGCCAGCAGTTCAAAAGGATCCCGGGAACATGGCGAGACCCAGTACTTC
.	TRBV10-3	.	TRBJ2-3	CAISEPTGGADTQYF	TGTGCCATCAGTGAGCCCACAGGGGGGGCAGATACGCAGTATTTT